This T cell receptor beta chain was obtained from a study of Ad26.COV2.S vaccination and SARS-CoV-2 variants. The wider study: It was the COV1001 Ad26.COV2.S trial arm that included the donor. Once or twice, 56 days apart, Ad26.COV2.S was delivered intramuscularly. Study observations and caveats: Substantial response breadth was reportedly seen for spike-specific CD8+ and CD4+ T cells after vaccination.

The CDR3 runs to 16 residues. The V gene's germline CDR1 is SEHNR and CDR2 FQNEAQ (reference sequence). V was pared by 5 bases and J by 0 bases, with 5 bases of the junction left unmatched. Treatment defined: around 19 received Ad26.COV2.S at low or high dose, single or two shots; about 5 received placebo; per-sample allocation not given. Samples came from day 63 after the first vaccine or placebo injection. This clone showed up just a few times. Its antigen is not known. The table came from immunoSEQ multiplex PCR; TCRdb's copy has only in-frame clones and leaves some out. The sample holds some 520,000 clones, roughly 87% seen once.

The V gene is TRBV7-9, the J gene TRBJ1-1; 11 bases map to TRBD1. This clonotype was sampled from a person between 18 and 60 years old who received the Ad26.COV2.S COVID-19 vaccine or a placebo. Sequenced material: peripheral blood, taken in a trial of Ad26.COV2.S vaccine versus placebo. CDR3 bases: TGTGCCAGCAGCCCAGGGACAGGGGGGATGAACACTGAAGCTTTCTTT. The encoded protein is CASSPGTGGMNTEAFF. Variable domain in full (rest from reference TRBV7-9 and TRBJ1-1): DTGVSQNPRHKITKRGQNVTFRCDPISEHNRLYWYRQTLGQGPEFLTYFQNEAQLEKSRLLSDRFSAERPKGSFSTLEIQRTEQGDSAMYLCASSPGTGGMNTEAFFGQGTRLTVV.